This T cell receptor beta chain was recorded in a study of response to subunit inactivated influenza vaccine. Regarding the study as a whole: After each seasonal influenza vaccination, few new T cells are recruited, the authors suggested.

A single record per CDR3 protein comes from TCRdb applying MiXCR to the RT-PCR reads. There are about 300,000 distinct CDR3 sequences in the sample; 20% to 25% occur only once, and 10% lies in the top ten. The CDR3 has 13 amino acids. CDR1 and CDR2 (germline): SQVTM, ANQGSEA. J gave up 4 bases and V 5 bases, and 4 bases lay outside the gene matches. In regard to this clonotype: No antigen is known for it.

The receptor's source is a man aged 50 to 75 who received an inactivated influenza vaccine. The input for sequencing was PBMCs from blood, taken about 20 months after vaccination. The chain links TRBV29-1 to TRBJ1-2, with TRBD1 matching 10 bases. CDR3 DNA: TGCAGCGTTCTGACAGGGGGCTCCTATGGCTACACCTTC. Amino acid sequence: CSVLTGGSYGYTF.